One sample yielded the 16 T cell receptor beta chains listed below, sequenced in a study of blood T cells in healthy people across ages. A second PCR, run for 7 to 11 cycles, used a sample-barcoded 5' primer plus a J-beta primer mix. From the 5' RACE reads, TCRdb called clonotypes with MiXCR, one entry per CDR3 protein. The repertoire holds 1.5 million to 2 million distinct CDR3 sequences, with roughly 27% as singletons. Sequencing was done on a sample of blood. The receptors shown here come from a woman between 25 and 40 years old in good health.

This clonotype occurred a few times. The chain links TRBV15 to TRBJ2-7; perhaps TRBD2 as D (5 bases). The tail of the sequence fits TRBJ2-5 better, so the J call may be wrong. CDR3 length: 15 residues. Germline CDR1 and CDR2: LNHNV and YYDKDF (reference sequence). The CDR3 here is CATSRGGLERETQYF. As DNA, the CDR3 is TGTGCCACCAGCAGAGGAGGACTGGAGAGGGAGACCCAGTACTTC.

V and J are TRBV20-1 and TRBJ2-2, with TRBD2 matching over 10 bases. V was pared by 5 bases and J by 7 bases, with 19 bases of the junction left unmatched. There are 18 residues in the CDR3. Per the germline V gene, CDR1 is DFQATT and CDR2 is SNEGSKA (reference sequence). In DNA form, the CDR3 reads TGCAGTGCTGTAAGAATGACTAGCGGGCTAATGGAGAACGGGGAGCTGTTTTTT. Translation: CSAVRMTSGLMENGELFF.

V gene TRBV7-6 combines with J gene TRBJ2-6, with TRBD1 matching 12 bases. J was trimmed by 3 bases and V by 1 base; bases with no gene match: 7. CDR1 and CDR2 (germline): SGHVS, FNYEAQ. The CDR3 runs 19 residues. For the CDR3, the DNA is TGTGCCAGCAGCTTAGGGTGGGGACAGGGGGCGCTTGGGGCCAACGTCCTGACTTTC. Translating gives CASSLGWGQGALGANVLTF.

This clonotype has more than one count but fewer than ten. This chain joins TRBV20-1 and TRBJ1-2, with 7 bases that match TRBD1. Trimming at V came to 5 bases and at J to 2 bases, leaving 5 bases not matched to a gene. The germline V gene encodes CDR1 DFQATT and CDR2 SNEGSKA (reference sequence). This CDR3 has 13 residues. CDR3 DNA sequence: TGCAGTGCTGGCGAAGGGGGCAACTATGGCTACACCTTC. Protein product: CSAGEGGNYGYTF.

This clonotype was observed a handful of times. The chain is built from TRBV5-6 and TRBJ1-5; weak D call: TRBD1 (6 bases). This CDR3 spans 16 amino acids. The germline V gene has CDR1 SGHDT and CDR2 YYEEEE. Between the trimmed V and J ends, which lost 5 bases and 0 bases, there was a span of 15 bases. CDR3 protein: CASSRTADYSNQPQHF. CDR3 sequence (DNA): TGTGCCAGCAGTCGGACAGCCGACTATAGCAATCAGCCCCAGCATTTT.

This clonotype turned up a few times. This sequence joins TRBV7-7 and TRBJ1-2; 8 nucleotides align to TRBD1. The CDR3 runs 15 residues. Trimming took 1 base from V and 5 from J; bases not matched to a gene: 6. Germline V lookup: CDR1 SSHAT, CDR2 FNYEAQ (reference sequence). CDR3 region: CASSLGCRGRYGYTF. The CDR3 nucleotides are TGTGCCAGCAGCTTAGGTTGCAGGGGGCGGTATGGCTACACCTTC.

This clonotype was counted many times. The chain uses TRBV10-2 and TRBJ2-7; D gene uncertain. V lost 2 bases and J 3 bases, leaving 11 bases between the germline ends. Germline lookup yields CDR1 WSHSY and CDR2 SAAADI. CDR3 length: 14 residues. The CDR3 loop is CASSEVQGIYEQYF. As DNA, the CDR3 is TGCGCCAGCAGTGAGGTTCAAGGGATCTACGAGCAGTACTTC.

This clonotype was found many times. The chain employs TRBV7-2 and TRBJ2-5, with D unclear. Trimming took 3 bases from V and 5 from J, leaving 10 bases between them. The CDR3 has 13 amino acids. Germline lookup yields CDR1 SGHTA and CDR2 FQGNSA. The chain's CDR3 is CASSFTPGETQYF. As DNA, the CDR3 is TGTGCCAGCAGCTTCACACCCGGGGAGACCCAGTACTTC. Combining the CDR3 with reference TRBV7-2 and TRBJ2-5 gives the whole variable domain GAGVSQSPSNKVTEKGKDVELRCDPISGHTALYWYRQSLGQGLEFLIYFQGNSAPDKSGLPSDRFSAERTGGSVSTLTIQRTQQEDSAVYLCASSFTPGETQYFGPGTRLLVL.

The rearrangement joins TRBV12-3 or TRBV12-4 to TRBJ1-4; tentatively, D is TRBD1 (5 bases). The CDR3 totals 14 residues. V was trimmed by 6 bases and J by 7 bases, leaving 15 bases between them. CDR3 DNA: TGTGCCAGCAGCCTGACCAGGGATAGTGAAAAACTGTTTTTT. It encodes CASSLTRDSEKLFF.

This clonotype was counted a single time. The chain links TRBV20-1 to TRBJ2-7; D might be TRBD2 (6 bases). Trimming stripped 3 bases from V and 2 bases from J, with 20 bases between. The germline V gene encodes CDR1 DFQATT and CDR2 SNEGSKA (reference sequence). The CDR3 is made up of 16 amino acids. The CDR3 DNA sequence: TGCAGTGCTAGGTCACTTACTAGCCGTCAAGCCTACGAGCAGTACTTC. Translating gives CSARSLTSRQAYEQYF.

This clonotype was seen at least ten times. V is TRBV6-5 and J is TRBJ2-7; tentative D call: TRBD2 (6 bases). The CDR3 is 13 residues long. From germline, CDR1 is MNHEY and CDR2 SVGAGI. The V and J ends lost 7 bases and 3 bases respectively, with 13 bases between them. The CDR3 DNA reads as TGTGCCAGCACGGGGGACTCTGTCTACGAGCAGTACTTC. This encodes CASTGDSVYEQYF.

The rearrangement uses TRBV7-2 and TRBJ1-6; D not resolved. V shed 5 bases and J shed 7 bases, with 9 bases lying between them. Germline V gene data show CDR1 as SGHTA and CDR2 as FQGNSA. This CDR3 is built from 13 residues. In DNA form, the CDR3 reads TGTGCCAGCAGCGGACGAGCGAATTCACCCCTCCACTTT. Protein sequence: CASSGRANSPLHF.

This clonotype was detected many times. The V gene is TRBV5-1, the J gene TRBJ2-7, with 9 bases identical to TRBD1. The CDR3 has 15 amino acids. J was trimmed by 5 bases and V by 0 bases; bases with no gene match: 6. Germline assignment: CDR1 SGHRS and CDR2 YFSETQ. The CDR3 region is CASSLATGTGNEQYF. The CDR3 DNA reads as TGCGCCAGCAGCTTGGCTACCGGGACAGGGAACGAGCAGTACTTC.

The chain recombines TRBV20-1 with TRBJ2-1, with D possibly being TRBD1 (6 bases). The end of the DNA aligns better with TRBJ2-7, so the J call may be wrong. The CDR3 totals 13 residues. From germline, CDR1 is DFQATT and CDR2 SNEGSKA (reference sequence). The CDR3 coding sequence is TGCAGTGCCCGGGACACCGTTTTTGATGAGCAGTACTTC. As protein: CSARDTVFDEQYF.

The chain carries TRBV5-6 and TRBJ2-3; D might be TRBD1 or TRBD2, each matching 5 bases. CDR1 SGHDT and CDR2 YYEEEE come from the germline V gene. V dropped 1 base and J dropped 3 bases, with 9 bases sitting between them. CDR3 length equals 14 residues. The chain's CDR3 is CASSLMGRTDTQYF. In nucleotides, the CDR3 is TGTGCCAGCAGCTTGATGGGACGAACAGATACGCAGTATTTT.

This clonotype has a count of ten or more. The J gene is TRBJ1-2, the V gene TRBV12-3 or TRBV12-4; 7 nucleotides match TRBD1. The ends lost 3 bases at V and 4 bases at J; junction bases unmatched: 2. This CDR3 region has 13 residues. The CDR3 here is CASSFRGSYGYTF. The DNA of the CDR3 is TGTGCCAGCAGTTTCAGGGGGAGCTATGGCTACACCTTC.